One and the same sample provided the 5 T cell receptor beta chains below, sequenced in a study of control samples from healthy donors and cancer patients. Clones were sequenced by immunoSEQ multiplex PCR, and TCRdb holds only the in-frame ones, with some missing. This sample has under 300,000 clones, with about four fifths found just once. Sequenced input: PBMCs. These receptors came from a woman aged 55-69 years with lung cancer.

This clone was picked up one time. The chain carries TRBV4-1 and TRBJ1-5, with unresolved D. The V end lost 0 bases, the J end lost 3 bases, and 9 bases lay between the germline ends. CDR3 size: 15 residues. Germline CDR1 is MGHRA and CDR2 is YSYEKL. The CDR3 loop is CASSQDLGLNQPQHF. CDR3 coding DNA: TGCGCCAGCAGCCAAGATCTCGGCCTCAATCAGCCCCAGCATTTT.

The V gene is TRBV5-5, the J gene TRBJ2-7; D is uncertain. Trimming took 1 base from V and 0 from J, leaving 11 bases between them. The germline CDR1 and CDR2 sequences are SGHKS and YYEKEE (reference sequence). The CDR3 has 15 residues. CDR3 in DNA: TGTGCCAGCAGCTTGAGGGAAGCCACCTCCTACGAGCAGTACTTC. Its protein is CASSLREATSYEQYF. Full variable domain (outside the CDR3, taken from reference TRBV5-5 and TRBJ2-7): DAGVTQSPTHLIKTRGQQVTLRCSPISGHKSVSWYQQVLGQGPQFIFQYYEKEERGRGNFPDRFSARQFPNYSSELNVNALLLGDSALYLCASSLREATSYEQYFGPGTRLTVT.

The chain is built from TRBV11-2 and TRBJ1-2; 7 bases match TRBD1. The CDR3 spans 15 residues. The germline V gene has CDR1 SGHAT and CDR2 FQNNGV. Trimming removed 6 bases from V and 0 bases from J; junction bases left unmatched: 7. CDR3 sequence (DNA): TGTGCCAGCAGGAGACAGGGCCTAGCTAACTATGGCTACACCTTC. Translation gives CASRRQGLANYGYTF.

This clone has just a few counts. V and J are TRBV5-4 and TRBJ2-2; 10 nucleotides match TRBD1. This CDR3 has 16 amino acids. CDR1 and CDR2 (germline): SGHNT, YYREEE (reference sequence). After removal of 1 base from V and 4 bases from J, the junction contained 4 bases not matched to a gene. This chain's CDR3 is CASSLKRQGATGELFF. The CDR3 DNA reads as TGTGCCAGCAGCTTGAAAAGACAGGGGGCCACCGGGGAGCTGTTTTTT.

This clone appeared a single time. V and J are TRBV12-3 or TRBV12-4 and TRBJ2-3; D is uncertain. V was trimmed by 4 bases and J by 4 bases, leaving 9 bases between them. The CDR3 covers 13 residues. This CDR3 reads CASSSQLSDTQYF. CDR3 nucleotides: TGTGCCAGCAGTTCACAGCTCTCAGATACGCAGTATTTT.